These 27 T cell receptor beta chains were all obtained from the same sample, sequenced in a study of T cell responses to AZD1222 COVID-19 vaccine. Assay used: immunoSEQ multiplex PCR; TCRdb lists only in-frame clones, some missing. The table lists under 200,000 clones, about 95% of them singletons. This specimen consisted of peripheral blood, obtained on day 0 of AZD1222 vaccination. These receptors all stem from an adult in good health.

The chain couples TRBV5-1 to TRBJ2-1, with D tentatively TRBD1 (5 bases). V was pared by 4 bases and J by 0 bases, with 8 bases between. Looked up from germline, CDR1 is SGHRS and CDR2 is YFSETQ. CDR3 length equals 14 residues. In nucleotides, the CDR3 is TGCGCCAGCAGCGGGGCGGCCTCCTACAATGAGCAGTTCTTC. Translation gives CASSGAASYNEQFF.

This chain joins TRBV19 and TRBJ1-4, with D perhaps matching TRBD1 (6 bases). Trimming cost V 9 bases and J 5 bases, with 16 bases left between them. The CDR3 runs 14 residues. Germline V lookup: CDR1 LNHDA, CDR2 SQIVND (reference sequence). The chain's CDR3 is CASRGSGANEKLFF. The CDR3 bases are TGTGCCAGCCGAGGATCAGGGGCGAATGAAAAACTGTTTTTT.

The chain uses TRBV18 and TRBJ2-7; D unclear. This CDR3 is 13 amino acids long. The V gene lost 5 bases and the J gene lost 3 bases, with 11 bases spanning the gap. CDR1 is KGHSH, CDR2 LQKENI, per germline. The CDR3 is CASSVRSDYEQYF. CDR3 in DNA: TGTGCCAGCTCAGTCAGGAGTGACTACGAGCAGTACTTC.

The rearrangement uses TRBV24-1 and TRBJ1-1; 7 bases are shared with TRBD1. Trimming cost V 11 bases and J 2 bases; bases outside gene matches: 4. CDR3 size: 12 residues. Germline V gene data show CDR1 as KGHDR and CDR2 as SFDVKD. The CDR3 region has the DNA TGTGCCAACAGGGGTGCAAACACTGAAGCTTTCTTT. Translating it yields CANRGANTEAFF.

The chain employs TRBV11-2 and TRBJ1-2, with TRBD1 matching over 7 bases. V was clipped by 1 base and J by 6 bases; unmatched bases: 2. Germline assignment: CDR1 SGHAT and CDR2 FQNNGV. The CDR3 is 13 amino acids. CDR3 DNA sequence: TGTGCCAGCAGCTTAGGGGGGACAGATGGCTACACCTTC. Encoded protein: CASSLGGTDGYTF.

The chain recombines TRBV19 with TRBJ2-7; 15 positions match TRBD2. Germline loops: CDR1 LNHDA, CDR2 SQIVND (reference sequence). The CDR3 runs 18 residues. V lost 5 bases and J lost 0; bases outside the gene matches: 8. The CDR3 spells CASSDPGLAGGSSYEQYF. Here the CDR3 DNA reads TGTGCCAGTAGTGATCCGGGACTAGCGGGGGGAAGCTCCTACGAGCAGTACTTC.

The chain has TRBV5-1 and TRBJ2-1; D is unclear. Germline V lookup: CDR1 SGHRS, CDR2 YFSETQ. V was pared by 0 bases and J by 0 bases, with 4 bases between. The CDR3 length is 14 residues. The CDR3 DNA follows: TGCGCCAGCAGCTTGGCAGCCTCCTACAATGAGCAGTTCTTC. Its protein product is CASSLAASYNEQFF.

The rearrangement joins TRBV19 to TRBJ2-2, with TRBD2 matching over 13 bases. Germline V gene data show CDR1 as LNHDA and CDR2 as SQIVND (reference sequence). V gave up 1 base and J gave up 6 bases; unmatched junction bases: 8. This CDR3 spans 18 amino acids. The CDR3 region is CASSIGPPTSGRAGELFF. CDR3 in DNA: TGTGCCAGTAGTATAGGGCCCCCCACTAGCGGGAGGGCCGGGGAGCTGTTTTTT.

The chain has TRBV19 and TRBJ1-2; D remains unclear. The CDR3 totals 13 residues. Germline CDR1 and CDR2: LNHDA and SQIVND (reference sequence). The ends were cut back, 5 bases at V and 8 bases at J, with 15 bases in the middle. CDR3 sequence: CASSLRSSYGYTF. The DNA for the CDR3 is TGTGCCAGTAGTCTCCGGAGCTCCTACGGCTACACCTTC.

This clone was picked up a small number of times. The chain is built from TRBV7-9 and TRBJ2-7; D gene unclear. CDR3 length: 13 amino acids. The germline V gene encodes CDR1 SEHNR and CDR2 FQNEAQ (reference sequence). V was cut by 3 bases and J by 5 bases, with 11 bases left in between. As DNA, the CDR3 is TGTGCCAGCAGCTTGAGATGGAACGACGAGCAGTACTTC. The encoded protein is CASSLRWNDEQYF.

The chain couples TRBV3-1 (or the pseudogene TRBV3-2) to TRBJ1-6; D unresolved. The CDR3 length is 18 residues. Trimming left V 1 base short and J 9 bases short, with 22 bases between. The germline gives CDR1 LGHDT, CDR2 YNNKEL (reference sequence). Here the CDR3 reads CASSQAEINRVLGSPLHF. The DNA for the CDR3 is TGTGCCAGCAGCCAAGCTGAAATAAACCGGGTTTTAGGTTCACCCCTCCACTTT.

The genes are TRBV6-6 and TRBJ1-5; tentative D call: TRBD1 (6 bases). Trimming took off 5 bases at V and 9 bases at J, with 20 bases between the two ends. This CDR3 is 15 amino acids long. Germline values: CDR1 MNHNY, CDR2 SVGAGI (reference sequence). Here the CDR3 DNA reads TGTGCCAGCAGTCACCCCGACAGGAGGGTTTTGCCCCAGCATTTT. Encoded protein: CASSHPDRRVLPQHF.

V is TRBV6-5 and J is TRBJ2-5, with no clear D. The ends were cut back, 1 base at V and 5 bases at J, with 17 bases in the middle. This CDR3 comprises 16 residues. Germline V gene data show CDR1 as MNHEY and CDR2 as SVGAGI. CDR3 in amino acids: CASSYLASAPAETQYF. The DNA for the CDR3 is TGTGCCAGCAGTTACTTAGCAAGCGCACCCGCGGAGACCCAGTACTTC.

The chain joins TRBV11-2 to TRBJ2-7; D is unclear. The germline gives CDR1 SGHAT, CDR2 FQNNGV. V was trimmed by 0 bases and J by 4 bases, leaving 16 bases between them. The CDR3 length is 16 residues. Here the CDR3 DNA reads TGTGCCAGCAGCTTAGATGCTTGGGTTCGTGCGTACGAGCAGTACTTC. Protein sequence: CASSLDAWVRAYEQYF.

The CDR3 loop is CATSREDSYGYTF. The CDR3 DNA is TGTGCCACCAGCAGAGAAGACAGCTATGGCTACACCTTC. The chain recombines TRBV15 with TRBJ1-2, with D possibly matching TRBD1 (5 bases). CDR1 and CDR2 (germline): LNHNV, YYDKDF (reference sequence). The CDR3 loop spans 13 amino acids. The V gene lost 0 bases and the J gene lost 4 bases, with 6 bases spanning the gap.

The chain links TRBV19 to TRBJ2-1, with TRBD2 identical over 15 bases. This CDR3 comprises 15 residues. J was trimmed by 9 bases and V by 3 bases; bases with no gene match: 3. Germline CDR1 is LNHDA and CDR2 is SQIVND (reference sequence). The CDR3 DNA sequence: TGTGCCAGTAGTATTGGACTAGCGGGAGGGAGTGAGCAGTTCTTC. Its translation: CASSIGLAGGSEQFF.

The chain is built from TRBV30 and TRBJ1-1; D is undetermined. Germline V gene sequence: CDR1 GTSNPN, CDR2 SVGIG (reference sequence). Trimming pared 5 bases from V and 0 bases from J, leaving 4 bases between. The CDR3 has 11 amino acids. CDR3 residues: CAWGLNTEAFF. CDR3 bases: TGTGCCTGGGGGCTGAACACTGAAGCTTTCTTT.

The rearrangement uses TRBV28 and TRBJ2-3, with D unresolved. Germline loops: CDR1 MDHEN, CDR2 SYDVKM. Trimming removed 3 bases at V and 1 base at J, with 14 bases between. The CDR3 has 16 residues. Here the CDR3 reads CASSLSSPGGTDTQYF. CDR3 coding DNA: TGTGCCAGCAGTTTGTCATCACCCGGAGGCACAGATACGCAGTATTTT.

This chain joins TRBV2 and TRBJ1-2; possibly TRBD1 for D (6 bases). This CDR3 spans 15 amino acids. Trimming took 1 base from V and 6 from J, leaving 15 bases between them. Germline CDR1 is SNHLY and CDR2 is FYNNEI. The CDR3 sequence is CASSEGPRGLNGYTF. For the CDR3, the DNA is TGTGCCAGCAGTGAAGGCCCCAGGGGATTGAATGGCTACACCTTC.

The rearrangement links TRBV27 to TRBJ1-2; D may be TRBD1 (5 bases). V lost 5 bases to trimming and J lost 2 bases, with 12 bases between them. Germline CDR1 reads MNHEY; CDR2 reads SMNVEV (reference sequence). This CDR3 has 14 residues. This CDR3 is CASSPLDSNYGYTF. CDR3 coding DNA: TGTGCCAGCAGTCCTCTTGACAGCAACTATGGCTACACCTTC.

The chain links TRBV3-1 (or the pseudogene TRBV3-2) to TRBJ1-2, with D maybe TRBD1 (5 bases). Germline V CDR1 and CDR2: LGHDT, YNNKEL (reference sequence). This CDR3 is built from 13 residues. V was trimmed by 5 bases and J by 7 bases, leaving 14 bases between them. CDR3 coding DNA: TGTGCCAGCAGCTTAGATATTGGGGGTGGCTACACCTTC. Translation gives CASSLDIGGGYTF.

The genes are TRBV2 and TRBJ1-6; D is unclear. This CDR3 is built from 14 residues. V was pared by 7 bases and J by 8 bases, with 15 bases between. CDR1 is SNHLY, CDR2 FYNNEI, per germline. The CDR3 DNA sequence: TGTGCCAGCAAGCCCTTAGGAGTCTATTCACCCCTCCACTTT. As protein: CASKPLGVYSPLHF. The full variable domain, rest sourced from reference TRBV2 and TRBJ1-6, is EPEVTQTPSHQVTQMGQEVILRCVPISNHLYFYWYRQILGQKVEFLVSFYNNEISEKSEIFDDQFSVERPDGSNFTLKIRSTKLEDSAMYFCASKPLGVYSPLHFGNGTRLTVT.

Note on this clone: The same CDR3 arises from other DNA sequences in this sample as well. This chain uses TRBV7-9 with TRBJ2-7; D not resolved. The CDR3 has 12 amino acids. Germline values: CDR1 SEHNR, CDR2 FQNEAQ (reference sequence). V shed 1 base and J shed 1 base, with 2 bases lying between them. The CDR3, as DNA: TGTGCCAGCAGCTTAGAATCCTACGAGCAGTACTTC. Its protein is CASSLESYEQYF.

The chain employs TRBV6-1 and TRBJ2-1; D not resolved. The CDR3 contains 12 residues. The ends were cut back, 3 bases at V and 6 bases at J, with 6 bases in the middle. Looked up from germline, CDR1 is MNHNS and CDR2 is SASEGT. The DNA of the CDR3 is TGTGCCAGCAGTGATGAGGTCAATGAGCAGTTCTTC. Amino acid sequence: CASSDEVNEQFF.

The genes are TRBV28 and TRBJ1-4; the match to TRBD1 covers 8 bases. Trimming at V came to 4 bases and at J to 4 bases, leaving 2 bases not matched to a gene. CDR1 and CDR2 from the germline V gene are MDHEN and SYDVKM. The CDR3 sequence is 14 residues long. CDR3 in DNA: TGTGCCAGCAGTTCAGGGGGCAATAATGAAAAACTGTTTTTT. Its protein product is CASSSGGNNEKLFF.

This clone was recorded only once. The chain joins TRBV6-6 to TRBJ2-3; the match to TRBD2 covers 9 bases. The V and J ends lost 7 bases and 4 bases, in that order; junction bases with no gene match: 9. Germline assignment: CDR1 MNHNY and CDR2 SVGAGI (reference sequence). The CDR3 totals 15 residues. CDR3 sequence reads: CASTVTEREADTQYF. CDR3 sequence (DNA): TGTGCCAGCACGGTCACAGAGCGGGAGGCAGATACGCAGTATTTT.

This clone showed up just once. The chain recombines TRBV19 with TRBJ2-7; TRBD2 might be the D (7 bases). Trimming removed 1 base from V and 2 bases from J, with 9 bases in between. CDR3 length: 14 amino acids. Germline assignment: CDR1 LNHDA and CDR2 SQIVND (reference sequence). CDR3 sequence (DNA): TGTGCCAGTAGTATAGGGGAGGGGGCCTACGAGCAGTACTTC. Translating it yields CASSIGEGAYEQYF.